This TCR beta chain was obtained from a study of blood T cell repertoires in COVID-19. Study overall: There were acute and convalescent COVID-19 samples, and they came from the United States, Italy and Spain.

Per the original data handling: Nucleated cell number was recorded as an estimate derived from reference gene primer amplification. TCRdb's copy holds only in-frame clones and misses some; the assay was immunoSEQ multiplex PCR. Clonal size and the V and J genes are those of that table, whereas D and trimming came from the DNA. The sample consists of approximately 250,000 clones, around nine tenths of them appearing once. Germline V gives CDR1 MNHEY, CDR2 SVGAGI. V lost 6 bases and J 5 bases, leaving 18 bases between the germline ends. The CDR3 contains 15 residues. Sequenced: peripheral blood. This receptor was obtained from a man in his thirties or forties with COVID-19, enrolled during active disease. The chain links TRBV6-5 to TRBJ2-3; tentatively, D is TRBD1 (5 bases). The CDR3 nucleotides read TGTGCCAGCAGCTCCTTAGGGGCAGGCGAAGATACGCAGTATTTT. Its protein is CASSSLGAGEDTQYF.